The entry below gives a single T cell receptor beta chain sequence along with its context. Its specific antigen is unknown. It has no much larger one-base neighbor in the sample; base qualities were not kept. This entry is derived from a study of cytomegalovirus exposure and HLA in healthy donors (TCRdb year 2017). With respect to the entire study: In an earlier analysis of around 540 of the donors, 276 Gb of sequence data and 100 million or so unique TCR beta sequences from about 190 million T cells were reported. Every repertoire in the discovery cohort had been generated on one and the same sequencing platform. A later genetic analysis took genome-wide SNP genotypes for about 55% of the 666 donors and used that subset as a discovery cohort. A later analysis re-examined previously published TCR beta repertoires from more than 650 donors and added high-resolution HLA genotyping to investigate patterns of TCR occurrence. To predict cytomegalovirus infection status, the study brought together high-throughput TCR immunosequencing, statistical association of individual TCRs with disease status, and machine learning. Besides the first cohort of under 700 subjects, a separate validation cohort made up of roughly 120 different subjects was used. An early release that covered around 590 HLA-typed donors contained about 300 gigabases of sequencing data and some 87 million unique TCR sequences. Rather than drawing on any new phenotypic data, the later analysis identified candidate immune exposures from TCR beta sequences and the way those sequences occurred across donors. The study profiled the T cell repertoires of around 700 subjects by immunosequencing and related them to cytomegalovirus serostatus. Both class I and class II loci were covered by HLA typing, at four-digit resolution. Of the roughly 390 genotyped donors, approximately 80% were placed in the genetic ancestry cluster associated with self-reported Caucasian donors. Roughly 5 DR-DQ haplotypes were handled as single units for association and clustering because linkage in the cohort was strong. An earlier analysis of around 640 of the donors used high-throughput TCR beta sequencing to judge whether each TCR beta V gene segment behaved as functional or pseudogenic. Across approximately 400 genotyped donors of the cohort, an average of approximately 240,000 unique TCR beta nucleotide sequences per donor were sequenced, and 15% to 20% of those sequences were non-productive. Donor age, sex, ethnicity and CMV serostatus were compiled together with the repertoire data. The aim of the study was to test whether cataloging public T cell receptors could identify signatures of past pathogen exposure. Typing coverage differed by locus: A, B, C, DRB1 and DQB1 were typed in about 620-640 donors, DQA1 in roughly 510, DPA1 in some 570, and DPB1 in just under 490.

Points the paper makes about the study in general: While some public TCRs were present in many individuals, most TCR sequences turned up only very rarely across donors. In a later analysis, most CMV-associated TCR beta chains were found to appear HLA-restricted, with HLA associations seemingly driven largely by CMV exposure. It was suggested by the authors that the approach could potentially be generalized to other disease states and immunological phenotypes. When HLA alleles, especially DR and DQ, strongly co-occurred, TCR associations were difficult to assign to individual alleles. The only immune exposure information available for the cohort was CMV serostatus. Only TCR beta chains were sequenced in this cohort, and the absence of alpha or paired-chain data limited detectable features. A further reported finding was that TCR beta sequences accurately predicted the HLA-A and HLA-B alleles for most subjects in the first cohort. In an earlier analysis of roughly 560 of the donors, most TCR beta V segments were observed in productive rearrangements about 90% or about 30% of the time, broadly matching IMGT annotations. The study gave a list of over 150 TCR beta chains associated with cytomegalovirus. A few of the identified cytomegalovirus-associated TCR beta chains were confirmed in vitro to be specific for cytomegalovirus antigens. According to a later analysis, TCR association rates differed among HLA loci, with DRB1 alleles showing the most associated TCRs and HLA-C alleles showing the fewest. Cytomegalovirus status was reported to be diagnosed by the classifier with high specificity and sensitivity in both the original and validation cohorts. Specific HLA alleles were associated with about 17,000 TCR beta sequences at a false discovery rate of 0.05 in a later analysis. In a later genetic analysis, fewer N-insertions in productive TCRs were reported among donors in an Asian-associated ancestry cluster than the approximately 710-donor mean. Some IMGT-functional V segments, including TRBV6-2 and TRBV6-3, could not be distinguished by the 87-base-pair reads and were therefore excluded. Presence/absence analyses assumed roughly uniform sequencing depth across donors, an assumption that may not hold. Because counts were too low, roughly 17 rarely observed V segments, including chromosome 9 orphons, were left out of the earlier analysis of some 640 of the donors. Compared with equally common non-associated chains, HLA-associated TCR beta chains in a later analysis were more clonally expanded and had lower generation probabilities. According to a later analysis, parvovirus B19, influenza, CMV and Epstein-Barr virus appeared linked to several top co-occurrence clusters. A group of highly shared sequence variants was considered likely to be a technical artifact of the sequencing pipeline. Correlated functional status among segregating V segments might reflect linkage disequilibrium, but an unknown experimental factor could not be ruled out. A later genetic analysis associated a missense DCLRE1C variant with V-gene and J-gene trimming of TCR beta chains, and an independent cohort replicated the association. Because HLA typing was unavailable for some donors at each locus, only the typed subset was used in association tests.

V is cut by 3 bases and J by 0 bases, and the space between the germline ends is 13 bases. The germline V gene (reference sequence) yields SGHNT for CDR1 and YYREEE for CDR2. Including cysteine and phenylalanine, the CDR3 has 15 amino acids. Only the CDR3 DNA stays, 45 bases, in frame from base 1. In total, fewer than 750 healthy bone marrow donors made up the cohort. At the time of sampling, all cohort members were nominally healthy, though unrecorded immune exposures were likely present. The donor was CMV seronegative and was included in the group of a few hundred seronegative cohort members. A peripheral blood sample was provided by each donor, and peripheral blood mononuclear cells were used for TCR beta sequencing. Genomic DNA extraction from the blood cell samples was performed with the Qiagen DNeasy Blood Extraction Kit. The receptor library was made with the immunoSEQ multiplex PCR assay. A mixture of 60 forward primers for TCR Vbeta segments and 13 reverse primers for TCR Jbeta segments was used in the multiplex PCR. Amplification of the CDR3 region of rearranged TCR beta genes was performed with a multiplex PCR assay on genomic DNA. The amplified TCR beta libraries were sequenced on the Illumina HiSeq System as 87-base-pair reads. The study's processing was this. In a later analysis, some 80 million unique TCR beta chains were counted across the 666 repertoires, and about 10 million of these chains were shared by at least two donors. To remove PCR and sequencing errors, raw reads were error-corrected and collapsed into unique sequences using a nearest-neighbor algorithm that merged closely related sequences. To assign V, D and J gene segments, CDR3 sequences were aligned to IMGT reference sequences. For a sequence to be retained, a match of at least six nucleotides was required to both a V gene segment and a J gene segment. A rearrangement counted as productive if the CDR3 had no stop codons and remained in frame with V and J, and every other rearrangement counted as non-productive. CDR3 was defined by IMGT convention, running from the second conserved V-encoded cysteine to the conserved J-encoded phenylalanine. Sequences without an unambiguous match to a single V gene segment were excluded from the earlier analysis of about 600 of the donors. In an earlier analysis of around 600 of the donors, V segments were called functional above 56.7% productive rearrangements and were called segregating when the between-donor standard deviation exceeded 5%. To diagnose cytomegalovirus status from the catalog of TCR beta chain sequences, a statistical classification framework was built. V and J gene assignment, in a later analysis, came from comparing TCR nucleotide sequences with IMGT/GENE-DB human TR gene sequences. The TCRdist pipeline was used in a later analysis to assign CDR3 sequences and most-parsimonious VDJ recombination scenarios. In a later analysis, each TCR beta chain was defined by its CDR3 amino acid sequence together with its V-gene family, and reads lacking a unique V-gene family were excluded. In a later analysis, approximately 640 highly shared, low-generation-probability nucleotide sequences were removed to address suspected cross-contamination and a sequencing artifact. A later analysis calculated a clonal expansion index for each public chain from normalized within-repertoire ranks of inferred template counts. Generation probabilities in a later analysis came from a VDJ recombination model fitted to out-of-frame rearrangements, and those results were checked against IGoR. In a later analysis, TCR-TCR, TCR-HLA and TCR-CMV co-occurrence was scored with hypergeometric tests, and a repertoire-size bias correction was applied to TCR pairs. A later analysis estimated false discovery rates by permuting HLA or CMV assignments 20 times. In a later analysis, co-occurring TCRs were grouped using DBSCAN, with TCRdist sequence similarity added in when clustering inside HLA-allele-positive subsets. Repertoires with fewer than 30,000 or more than 120,000 public chains, plus five repertoires with anomalous nucleotide sharing, were excluded from co-occurrence clustering. In its TCRdb copy, this immuneACCESS table keeps in-frame sequences only and misses some clones. Where compared with another copy, unresolved V genes explain less than half of these, and the others have no known cause. Clonal size and the V and J genes are those of that table, whereas D and trimming came from the DNA. This sample gives approximately 150,000 clones in total; around 85% of them show up just once. More than 0.7% of the sample belongs to the ten largest clones.

Sequenced material: PBMCs. This TCR was sampled from a woman in her 30s in good health and CMV-seronegative. This chain is built from TRBV5-4 and TRBJ2-7; TRBD1 is a possible D gene, resting on 6 matching bases. The CDR3 protein sequence reads: CASSSRGLSSYEQYF. In nucleotides, the sequence is TGTGCCAGCAGCTCCAGGGGCTTGAGCTCCTACGAGCAGTACTTC.